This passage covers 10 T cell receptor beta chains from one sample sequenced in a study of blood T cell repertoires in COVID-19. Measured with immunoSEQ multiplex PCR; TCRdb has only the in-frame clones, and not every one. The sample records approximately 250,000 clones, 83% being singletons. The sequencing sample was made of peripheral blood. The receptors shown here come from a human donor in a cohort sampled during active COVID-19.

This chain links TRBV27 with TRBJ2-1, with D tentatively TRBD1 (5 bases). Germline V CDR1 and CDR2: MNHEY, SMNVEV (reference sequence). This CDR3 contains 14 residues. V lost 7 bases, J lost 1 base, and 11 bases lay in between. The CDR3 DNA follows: TGTGCCAGCACTAGGGGTTTTTCCTACAATGAGCAGTTCTTC. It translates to CASTRGFSYNEQFF.

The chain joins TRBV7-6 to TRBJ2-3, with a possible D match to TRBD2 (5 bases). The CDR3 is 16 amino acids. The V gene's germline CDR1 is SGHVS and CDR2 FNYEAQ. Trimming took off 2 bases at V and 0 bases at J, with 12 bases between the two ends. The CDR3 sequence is CASSLWTGTSTDTQYF. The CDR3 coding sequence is TGTGCCAGCAGCTTATGGACGGGAACCAGCACAGATACGCAGTATTTT.

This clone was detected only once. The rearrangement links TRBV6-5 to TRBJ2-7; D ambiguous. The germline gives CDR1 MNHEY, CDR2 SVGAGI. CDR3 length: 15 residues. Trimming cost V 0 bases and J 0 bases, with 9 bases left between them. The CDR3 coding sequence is TGTGCCAGCAGTTACTCGGTCGAGAGCTCCTACGAGCAGTACTTC. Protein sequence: CASSYSVESSYEQYF.

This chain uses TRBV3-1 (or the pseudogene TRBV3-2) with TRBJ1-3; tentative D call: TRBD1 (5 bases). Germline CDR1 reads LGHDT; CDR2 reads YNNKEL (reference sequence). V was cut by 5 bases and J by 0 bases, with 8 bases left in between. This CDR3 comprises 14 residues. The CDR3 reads CASSTTGSGNTIYF. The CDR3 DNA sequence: TGTGCCAGCAGCACTACAGGCTCTGGAAACACCATATATTTT.

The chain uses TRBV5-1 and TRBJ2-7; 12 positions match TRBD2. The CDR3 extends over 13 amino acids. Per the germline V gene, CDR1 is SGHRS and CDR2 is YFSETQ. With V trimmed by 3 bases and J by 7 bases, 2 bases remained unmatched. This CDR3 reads CASSYGTSGEQYF. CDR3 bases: TGCGCCAGCAGCTATGGGACTAGCGGGGAGCAGTACTTC.

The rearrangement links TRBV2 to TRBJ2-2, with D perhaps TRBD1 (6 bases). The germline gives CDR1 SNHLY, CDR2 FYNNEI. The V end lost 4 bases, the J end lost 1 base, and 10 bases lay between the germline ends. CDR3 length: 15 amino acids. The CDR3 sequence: CASSGDTLNTGELFF. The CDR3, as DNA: TGTGCCAGCAGTGGGGACACGTTGAACACCGGGGAGCTGTTTTTT.

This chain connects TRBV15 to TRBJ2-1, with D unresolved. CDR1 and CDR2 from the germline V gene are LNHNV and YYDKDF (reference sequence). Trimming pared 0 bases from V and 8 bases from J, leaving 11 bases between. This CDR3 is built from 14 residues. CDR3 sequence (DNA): TGTGCCACCAGCAGAGATCTTAGAGTTTATGAGCAGTTCTTC. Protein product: CATSRDLRVYEQFF.

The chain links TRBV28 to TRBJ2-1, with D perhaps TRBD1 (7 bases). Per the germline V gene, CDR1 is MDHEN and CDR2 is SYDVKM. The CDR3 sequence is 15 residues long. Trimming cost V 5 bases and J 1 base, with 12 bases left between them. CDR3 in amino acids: CASSPSGGSYNEQFF. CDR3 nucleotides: TGTGCCAGCAGTCCTTCAGGGGGGTCCTACAATGAGCAGTTCTTC.

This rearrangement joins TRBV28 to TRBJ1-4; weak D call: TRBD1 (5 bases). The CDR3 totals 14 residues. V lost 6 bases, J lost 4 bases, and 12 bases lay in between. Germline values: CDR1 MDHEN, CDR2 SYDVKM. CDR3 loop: CASSPHDSNEKLFF. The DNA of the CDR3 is TGTGCCAGCAGCCCTCACGACAGTAATGAAAAACTGTTTTTT. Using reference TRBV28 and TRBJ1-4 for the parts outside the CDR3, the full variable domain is DVKVTQSSRYLVKRTGEKVFLECVQDMDHENMFWYRQDPGLGLRLIYFSYDVKMKEKGDIPEGYSVSREKKERFSLILESASTNQTSMYLCASSPHDSNEKLFFGSGTQLSVL.

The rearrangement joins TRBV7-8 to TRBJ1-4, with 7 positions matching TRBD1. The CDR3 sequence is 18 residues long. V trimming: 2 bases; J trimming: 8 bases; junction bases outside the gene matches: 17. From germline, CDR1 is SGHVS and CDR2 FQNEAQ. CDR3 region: CASSLIWDSGAPIEKLFF. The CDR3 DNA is TGTGCCAGCAGCTTAATTTGGGACAGTGGGGCCCCTATAGAAAAACTGTTTTTT.